In its sample, the clone carrying this T cell receptor beta chain was seen a few times. Measured with immunoSEQ multiplex PCR; TCRdb has only the in-frame clones, and not every one. The table includes 490,000 or so clones, 75% to 90% detected once. The sample originates from a study of blood T cell repertoires in COVID-19. The TCR was taken from a woman aged 55 to 70 who had recovered from COVID-19. The sample comprised PBMCs or T cells enriched from blood (not recorded which).

The CDR3 bases are TGTGCCAGTAGTATCGGTCTTTACCAGCCCCAGCATTTT. Amino acid sequence: CASSIGLYQPQHF. This sequence joins TRBV19 and TRBJ1-5, with no clear D. This CDR3 has 13 residues. V was shortened by 3 bases and J by 7 bases, with 10 bases between the two germline ends. CDR1 and CDR2 (germline): LNHDA, SQIVND (reference sequence). The full variable domain, completed using reference TRBV19 and TRBJ1-5, is DGGITQSPKYLFRKEGQNVTLSCEQNLNHDAMYWYRQDPGQGLRLIYYSQIVNDFQKGDIAEGYSVSREKKESFPLTVTSAQKNPTAFYLCASSIGLYQPQHFGDGTRLSIL.